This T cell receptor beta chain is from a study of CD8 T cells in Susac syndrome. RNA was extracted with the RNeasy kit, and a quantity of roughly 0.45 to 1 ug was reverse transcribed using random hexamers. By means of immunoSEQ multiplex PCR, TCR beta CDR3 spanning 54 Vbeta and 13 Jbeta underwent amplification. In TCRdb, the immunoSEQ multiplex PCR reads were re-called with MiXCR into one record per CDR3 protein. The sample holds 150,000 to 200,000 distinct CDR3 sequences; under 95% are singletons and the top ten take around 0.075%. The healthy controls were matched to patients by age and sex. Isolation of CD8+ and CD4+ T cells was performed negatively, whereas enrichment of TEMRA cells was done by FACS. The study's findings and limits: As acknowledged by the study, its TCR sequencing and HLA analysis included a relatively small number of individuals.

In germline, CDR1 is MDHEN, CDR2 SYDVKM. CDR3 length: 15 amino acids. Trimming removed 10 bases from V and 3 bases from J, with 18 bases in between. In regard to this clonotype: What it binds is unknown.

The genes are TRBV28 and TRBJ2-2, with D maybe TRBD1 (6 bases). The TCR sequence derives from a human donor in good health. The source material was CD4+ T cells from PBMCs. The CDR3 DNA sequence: TGTGCCATCGACGGGACAAACACCTACACCGGGGAGCTGTTTTTT. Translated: CAIDGTNTYTGELFF.